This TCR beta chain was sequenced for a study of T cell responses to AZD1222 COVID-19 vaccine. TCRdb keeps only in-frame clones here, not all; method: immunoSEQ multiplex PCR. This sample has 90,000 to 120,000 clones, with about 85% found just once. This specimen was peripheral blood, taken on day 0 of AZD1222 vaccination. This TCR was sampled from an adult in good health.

The DNA for the CDR3 is TGTGCCAGCAGTTCAATCCGGGGGACCCAGTACTTC. It specifies CASSSIRGTQYF. The chain uses TRBV12-3 or TRBV12-4 and TRBJ2-5; perhaps TRBD2 as D (5 bases). The V end lost 4 bases, the J end lost 7 bases, and 10 bases lay between the germline ends. The CDR3 is 12 residues long.